Shown below are 18 T cell receptor beta chains from a single sample sequenced in a study of T cell responses to AZD1222 COVID-19 vaccine. TCRdb's copy holds only in-frame clones and misses some; the assay was immunoSEQ multiplex PCR. This repertoire shows 120,000 to 150,000 clones, around 90% found once; its top ten account for approximately 3.4%. The sample in question was peripheral blood, obtained on day 0 of AZD1222 vaccination. The receptor source for this set is an adult in good health.

CDR3: CAWSDRGVAAETQYF. CDR3 nucleotides: TGTGCCTGGAGTGACCGAGGGGTGGCGGCGGAGACCCAGTACTTC. The chain joins TRBV30 to TRBJ2-5; D is possibly TRBD1 or TRBD2 (5 bases each). With 1 base removed from V and 5 bases from J, the gap between germline ends came to 17 bases. The CDR3 runs 15 residues. The germline gives CDR1 GTSNPN, CDR2 SVGIG (reference sequence).

The rearrangement joins TRBV10-1 to TRBJ2-7; a possible D gene is TRBD2 (6 bases). Trimming removed 2 bases at V and 5 bases at J, with 10 bases between. Germline V gene sequence: CDR1 WNHNN, CDR2 SYGVQD (reference sequence). The CDR3 is 13 residues long. CDR3 DNA sequence: TGCGCCAGCAGTGAGGGGGGGAGGAACGAGCAGTACTTC. Translation gives CASSEGGRNEQYF.

V usage is TRBV9 and J usage is TRBJ2-1, with TRBD2 matching over 9 bases. Trimming cost V 2 bases and J 2 bases; bases outside gene matches: 5. CDR1 is SGDLS and CDR2 is YYNGEE in the germline V gene. The CDR3 contains 16 residues. CDR3 sequence reads: CASSVLGGRAYNEQFF. The DNA of the CDR3 is TGTGCCAGCAGCGTTCTCGGCGGGAGGGCCTACAATGAGCAGTTCTTC.

The V call is TRBV6-5, the J call TRBJ1-5; no reliable D call. The V end lost 6 bases, the J end lost 5 bases, and 11 bases lay between the germline ends. This CDR3 comprises 13 residues. CDR1 and CDR2 from the germline V gene are MNHEY and SVGAGI. CDR3 sequence reads: CASSYQEDQPQHF. The CDR3 DNA reads TGTGCCAGCAGCTACCAGGAGGATCAGCCCCAGCATTTT.

The chain employs TRBV6-5 and TRBJ1-1; the D is unclear. Germline V gene sequence: CDR1 MNHEY, CDR2 SVGAGI. V was cut by 6 bases and J by 1 base, with 9 bases left in between. There are 13 residues in the CDR3. In DNA form, the CDR3 reads TGTGCCAGCAGCCTGAACAGGAACACTGAAGCTTTCTTT. Translated, it gives CASSLNRNTEAFF.

This clone was recorded once. The CDR3 here is CASLQSRNTEAFF. CDR3 bases: TGTGCCTCGCTCCAGTCAAGGAACACTGAAGCTTTCTTT. The rearrangement links TRBV30 to TRBJ1-1; no reliable D call. This CDR3 has 13 residues. The ends were cut back, 7 bases at V and 1 base at J, with 13 bases in the middle. The germline V gene encodes CDR1 GTSNPN and CDR2 SVGIG (reference sequence).

This chain joins TRBV5-1 and TRBJ2-6; no firm D call. The CDR3 is 17 residues long. In germline, CDR1 is SGHRS, CDR2 YFSETQ. Trimming stripped 6 bases from V and 0 bases from J, with 16 bases between. The CDR3 spells CASNRWQLDSGANVLTF. In DNA form, the CDR3 reads TGCGCCAGCAACCGTTGGCAGCTAGACTCTGGGGCCAACGTCCTGACTTTC.

The CDR3 reads CSVAPRQGDTEAFF. The CDR3 coding sequence is TGCAGCGTAGCTCCGAGACAGGGAGACACTGAAGCTTTCTTT. V and J are TRBV29-1 and TRBJ1-1, with 7 bases fitting TRBD1. Per the germline V gene, CDR1 is SQVTM and CDR2 is ANQGSEA. V was clipped by 6 bases and J by 3 bases; unmatched bases: 10. CDR3 length: 14 amino acids. Complete variable domain (other parts from reference TRBV29-1 and TRBJ1-1): SAVISQKPSRDICQRGTSLTIQCQVDSQVTMMFWYRQQPGQSLTLIATANQGSEATYESGFVIDKFPISRPNLTFSTLTVSNMSPEDSSIYLCSVAPRQGDTEAFFGQGTRLTVV.

This clone occurred once. The chain couples TRBV9 to TRBJ1-5, with 7 bases aligning to TRBD1. CDR3 length equals 15 residues. V dropped 0 bases and J dropped 3; count of bases not matched to a gene: 3. Germline V gene lookup returns CDR1 SGDLS and CDR2 YYNGEE. This CDR3 is CASSVGQGPNQPQHF. Here the CDR3 DNA reads TGTGCCAGCAGCGTAGGACAGGGACCCAATCAGCCCCAGCATTTT.

The sample holds one count of this clone. This chain uses TRBV10-1 with TRBJ2-1, with unresolved D. The length of the CDR3 is 16 residues. The V gene lost 3 bases and the J gene lost 0 bases, with 12 bases spanning the gap. The germline CDR1 and CDR2 sequences are WNHNN and SYGVQD (reference sequence). CDR3 in amino acids: CASSDLPPSSYNEQFF. For the CDR3, the DNA is TGCGCCAGCAGTGATCTGCCCCCAAGCTCCTACAATGAGCAGTTCTTC.

The chain carries TRBV19 and TRBJ2-3; D remains unclear. V shed 3 bases and J shed 1 base, with 5 bases lying between them. Per the germline V gene, CDR1 is LNHDA and CDR2 is SQIVND (reference sequence). This CDR3 has 13 amino acids. CDR3 protein: CASSIYGTDTQYF. CDR3 nucleotide sequence: TGTGCCAGTAGTATTTATGGCACAGATACGCAGTATTTT.

V is TRBV25-1 and J is TRBJ1-3, with D unresolved. In germline, CDR1 is MGHDK, CDR2 SYGVNS. V lost 1 base and J lost 0, with 10 bases in between. This CDR3 region has 16 residues. CDR3 nucleotide sequence: TGTGCCAGCAGTGAATTTCAAGGGTTCTCTGGAAACACCATATATTTT. Its protein is CASSEFQGFSGNTIYF.

The CDR3 is CASSSGQMNTEAFF. The CDR3 nucleotides read TGTGCCAGCAGTTCTGGCCAGATGAACACTGAAGCTTTCTTT. This sequence joins TRBV7-3 and TRBJ1-1, with D uncertain. Germline V gene sequence: CDR1 SGHTA, CDR2 FQGTGA. V lost 6 bases, J lost 0 bases, and 11 bases lay in between. This CDR3 is built from 14 residues. The full variable domain, in which reference TRBV7-3 and TRBJ1-1 provide the parts outside the CDR3, is GAGVSQTPSNKVTEKGKYVELRCDPISGHTALYWYRQSLGQGPEFLIYFQGTGAADDSGLPNDRFFAVRPEGSVSTLKIQRTERGDSAVYLCASSSGQMNTEAFFGQGTRLTVV.

The J gene is TRBJ2-1, the V gene TRBV12-3 or TRBV12-4, with D possibly being TRBD1 (5 bases). V lost 10 bases and J 4 bases, leaving 14 bases between the germline ends. This CDR3 spans 13 amino acids. The CDR3 DNA follows: TGTGCCACTCAATCAAGGGGTTACAATGAGCAGTTCTTC. Amino acid sequence: CATQSRGYNEQFF.

The J gene is TRBJ2-7, the V gene TRBV11-2, with D hard to call. This CDR3 region has 11 residues. From germline, CDR1 is SGHAT and CDR2 FQNNGV. Between the trimmed V and J ends, which lost 4 bases and 4 bases, there was a span of 5 bases. The CDR3 bases are TGTGCCAGCAGCTCCTTTTACGAGCAGTACTTC. Translation: CASSSFYEQYF. The full variable domain, with the rest looked up from reference TRBV11-2 and TRBJ2-7, is EAGVAQSPRYKIIEKRQSVAFWCNPISGHATLYWYQQILGQGPKLLIQFQNNGVVDDSQLPKDRFSAERLKGVDSTLKIQPAKLEDSAVYLCASSSFYEQYFGPGTRLTVT.

V is TRBV5-6 and J is TRBJ1-1; 8 bases line up with TRBD1. Germline V lookup: CDR1 SGHDT, CDR2 YYEEEE. Germline trimming cut 2 bases from V and 0 bases from J; bases unmatched to any gene: 6. The length of the CDR3 is 16 residues. The CDR3 here is CASSFRPGQVNTEAFF. The CDR3 region has the DNA TGTGCCAGCAGCTTCCGACCGGGACAGGTGAACACTGAAGCTTTCTTT.

This clone was seen more than once but under ten times. J is TRBJ2-1 and V is TRBV27, with D tentatively TRBD2 (5 bases). CDR3 size: 14 residues. The V end lost 5 bases, the J end lost 4 bases, and 12 bases lay between the germline ends. Germline assignment: CDR1 MNHEY and CDR2 SMNVEV (reference sequence). The CDR3 reads CASSPSGLYNEQFF. The CDR3 region has the DNA TGTGCCAGCAGTCCCTCCGGACTGTACAATGAGCAGTTCTTC.

The rearrangement links TRBV27 to TRBJ1-3; D call uncertain. CDR1 MNHEY and CDR2 SMNVEV come from the germline V gene (reference sequence). CDR3 length: 16 residues. Trimming left V 11 bases short and J 2 bases short, with 22 bases between. The CDR3 here is CASAGRGSIAGNTIYF. DNA of the CDR3: TGTGCCTCCGCGGGCCGCGGTAGTATCGCTGGAAACACCATATATTTT.